The entry below gives a single T cell receptor beta chain sequence along with its context. No antigen is known for it. One base away there is no much larger clone; base qualities are not given. These data originate in a study of blood T cell repertoires in COVID-19 (dated by TCRdb to the early 2020s). Background on the whole study: Samples covering the acute and convalescent phases of COVID-19 were provided by collaborators in the United States, Italy and Spain. Samples were obtained from the ongoing ImmuneRACE study (first 160 participants) and from roughly 1,300 subjects provided by 6 global collaborators. The material from the prospective study consisted of cDNA or gDNA derived from T cells, B-cell-depleted T cells, or PBMCs. The dataset comprised deeply sampled blood TCRbeta repertoires from subjects exposed to, actively infected with, or recovered from COVID-19. A de-identified subject ID, COVID-19 status, age in years and sex were almost always included in the sample metadata. HLA class I and class II types, where available, came from metadata supplied by the sample provider rather than from assay-based typing. The repertoires were released in a freely available public database intended as a resource for research on the immune response to SARS-CoV-2. The research as a whole found: The amount of clinical and demographic metadata varied by source and participant and was provided uncurated.

Each collaborating institution followed its own protocols to collect whole blood in K2EDTA tubes. Collaborator samples were shipped for TCRbeta analysis as frozen whole blood, isolated PBMCs, or DNA extracted from either sample type. The CDR3 numbers 15 residues from cysteine through phenylalanine. The read is trimmed to its CDR3 DNA, 45 bases read in frame from base 1. CDR1 is given as LNHDA and CDR2 as SQIVND, both from the germline V gene (reference sequence). V loses 4 bases of germline sequence and J loses 0 bases, and the interval between the two ends is 13 bases. TCRbeta CDR3 regions were amplified from genomic DNA using the immunoSEQ Assay, a bias-controlled multiplex PCR. On the study's bioinformatics: Nucleated cell counts per sample were estimated from amplification of reference gene primers within the assay. Sequence reads were collapsed and filtered to measure the absolute abundance of every unique TCRbeta CDR3 rearrangement. For each sample, productive Simpson clonality was calculated as the square root of Simpson's diversity index over productive rearrangements. TCRdb's version of the immuneACCESS table is confined to in-frame rearrangements and falls short of the full clone set. An unresolved V gene accounts for under half of the shortfall where checked; the remainder is of unknown origin. That table supplies the V and J calls and clone size; D and trimming were determined from the DNA. The sample includes about 150,000 clones, with around four fifths observed a single time. The top ten hold 3.7% of the sample.

Sequenced material: peripheral blood. The TCR comes from an elderly woman with acute or convalescent COVID-19. Recombination connected TRBV19 to TRBJ2-7; the D gene identity is not certain. The DNA sequence is given as TGTGCCAGTAGTACCCAAGCAGGAAGCTCCTACGAGCAGTACTTC. Protein translation: CASSTQAGSSYEQYF. Where the CDR3 stops, the reference TRBV19 and TRBJ2-7 genes take over; the full variable domain is DGGITQSPKYLFRKEGQNVTLSCEQNLNHDAMYWYRQDPGQGLRLIYYSQIVNDFQKGDIAEGYSVSREKKESFPLTVTSAQKNPTAFYLCASSTQAGSSYEQYFGPGTRLTVT.